Here is one TCR beta chain with its context. This record belongs to a study of cytomegalovirus exposure and HLA in healthy donors. Use of 60 Vbeta and 13 Jbeta primers characterized the PCR. TCRdb's copy holds only in-frame clones and misses some; the assay was immunoSEQ multiplex PCR. The table includes some 180,000 clones, 85% detected once. This CDR3 has 16 amino acids. Looked up from germline, CDR1 is SGHKS and CDR2 is YYEKEE (reference sequence). The J segment lost 4 bases and the V segment lost 4 bases, leaving 10 bases of the junction unmatched. The V call is TRBV5-5, the J call TRBJ1-2, with 10 bases identical to TRBD1. Sequenced sample: PBMCs. This clonotype originated in a man aged 25 to 40 in good health and CMV-seropositive. CDR3 protein: CASSRAGTGEVYGYTF. CDR3 nucleotide sequence: TGTGCCAGCAGCCGTGCCGGGACAGGGGAGGTCTATGGCTACACCTTC.